The 4 T cell receptor beta chains below all came from one sample that was sequenced in a study of blood T cell repertoires in COVID-19. Using immunoSEQ multiplex PCR, the repertoire was profiled, and TCRdb retains in-frame clones only, with some absent. The data hold roughly 50,000 clones, with less than 95% observed a single time. The sequencing sample was made of peripheral blood. The source is a woman in her forties with active COVID-19.

This chain connects TRBV18 to TRBJ2-5; 8 bases match TRBD1. Germline CDR1 reads KGHSH; CDR2 reads LQKENI. The CDR3 covers 14 residues. V gave up 4 bases and J gave up 5 bases; unmatched junction bases: 6. The DNA for the CDR3 is TGTGCCAGCTCACTAGGACAGGGCGAGGAGACCCAGTACTTC. It yields the protein CASSLGQGEETQYF.

The chain couples TRBV11-2 to TRBJ2-7; D unclear. The CDR3 totals 14 residues. The ends were cut back, 0 bases at V and 3 bases at J, with 9 bases in the middle. The V gene's germline CDR1 is SGHAT and CDR2 FQNNGV. CDR3 sequence reads: CASSLDPRVYEQYF. CDR3 bases: TGTGCCAGCAGCTTAGATCCCCGGGTCTACGAGCAGTACTTC.

This sequence joins TRBV30 and TRBJ1-5, with a weak D call TRBD1 (6 bases). The germline V gene has CDR1 GTSNPN and CDR2 SVGIG (reference sequence). CDR3 length equals 14 residues. V was clipped by 2 bases and J by 7 bases, with 15 bases between them. The CDR3 nucleotides read TGTGCCTGGAGTATCGGGGGGCTCGGCCAGCCCCAGCATTTT. This codes for CAWSIGGLGQPQHF.

V and J are TRBV20-1 and TRBJ1-1; D not resolved. CDR1 is DFQATT, CDR2 SNEGSKA, per germline (reference sequence). This CDR3 has 11 residues. V shed 3 bases and J shed 7 bases, with 9 bases lying between them. The CDR3 here is CSARNSREAFF. As DNA, the CDR3 is TGCAGTGCTAGGAATAGCCGTGAAGCTTTCTTT.